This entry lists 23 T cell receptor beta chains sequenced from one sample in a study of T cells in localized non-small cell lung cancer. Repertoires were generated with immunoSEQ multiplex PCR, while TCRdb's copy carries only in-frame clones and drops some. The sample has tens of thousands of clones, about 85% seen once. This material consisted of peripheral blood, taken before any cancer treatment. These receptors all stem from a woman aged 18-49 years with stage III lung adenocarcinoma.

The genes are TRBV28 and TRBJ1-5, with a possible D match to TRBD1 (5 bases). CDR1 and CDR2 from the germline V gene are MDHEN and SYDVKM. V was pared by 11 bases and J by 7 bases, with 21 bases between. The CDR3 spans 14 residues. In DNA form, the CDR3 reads TGTGCCGCCAGCAGTATGGGGCCGGGACAGCCCCAGCATTTT. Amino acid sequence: CAASSMGPGQPQHF. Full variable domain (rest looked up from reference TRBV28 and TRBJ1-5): DVKVTQSSRYLVKRTGEKVFLECVQDMDHENMFWYRQDPGLGLRLIYFSYDVKMKEKGDIPEGYSVSREKKERFSLILESASTNQTSMYLCAASSMGPGQPQHFGDGTRLSIL.

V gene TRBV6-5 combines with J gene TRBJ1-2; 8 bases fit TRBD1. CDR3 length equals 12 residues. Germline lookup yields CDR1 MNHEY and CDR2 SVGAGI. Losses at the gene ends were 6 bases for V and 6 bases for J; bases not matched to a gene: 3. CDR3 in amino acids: CASSRQGNGYTF. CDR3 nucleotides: TGTGCCAGCAGCCGACAGGGGAATGGCTACACCTTC.

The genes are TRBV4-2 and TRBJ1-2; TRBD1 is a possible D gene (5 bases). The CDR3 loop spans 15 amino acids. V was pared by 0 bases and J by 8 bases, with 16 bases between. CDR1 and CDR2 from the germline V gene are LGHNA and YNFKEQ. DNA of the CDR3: TGTGCCAGCAGCCAAGAGGGGCCAGGACCTAAAGGCTACACCTTC. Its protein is CASSQEGPGPKGYTF.

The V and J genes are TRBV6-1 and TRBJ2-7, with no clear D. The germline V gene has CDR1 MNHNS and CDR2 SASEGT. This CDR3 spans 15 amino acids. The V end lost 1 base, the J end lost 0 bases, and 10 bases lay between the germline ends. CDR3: CASSEVRGTSYEQYF. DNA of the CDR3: TGTGCCAGCAGTGAAGTTAGAGGAACCTCCTACGAGCAGTACTTC.

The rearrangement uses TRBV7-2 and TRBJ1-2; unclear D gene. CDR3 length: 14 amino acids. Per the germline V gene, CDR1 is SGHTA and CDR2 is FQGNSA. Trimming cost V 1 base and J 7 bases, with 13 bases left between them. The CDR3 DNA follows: TGTGCCAGCAGCTTAGAAGGAGGATTTGGTGGCTACACCTTC. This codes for CASSLEGGFGGYTF.

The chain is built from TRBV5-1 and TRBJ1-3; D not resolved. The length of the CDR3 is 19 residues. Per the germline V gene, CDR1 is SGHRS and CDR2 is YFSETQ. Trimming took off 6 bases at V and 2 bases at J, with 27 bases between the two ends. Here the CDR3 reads CASINEQLYTPGTGNTIYF. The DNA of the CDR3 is TGCGCCAGCATTAACGAGCAGCTATATACCCCAGGAACTGGAAACACCATATATTTT.

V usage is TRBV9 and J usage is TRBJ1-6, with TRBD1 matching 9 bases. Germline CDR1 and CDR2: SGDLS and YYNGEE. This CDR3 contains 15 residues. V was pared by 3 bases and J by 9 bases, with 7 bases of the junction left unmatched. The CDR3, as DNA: TGTGCCAGCAGCGGGGGGGACAGGGAGGCTTCACCCCTCCACTTT. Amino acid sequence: CASSGGDREASPLHF.

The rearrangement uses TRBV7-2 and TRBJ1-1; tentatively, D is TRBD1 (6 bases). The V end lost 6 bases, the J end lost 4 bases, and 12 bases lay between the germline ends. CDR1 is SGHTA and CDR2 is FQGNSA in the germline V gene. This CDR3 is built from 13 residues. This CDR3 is CASRLDRSTEAFF. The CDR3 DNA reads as TGTGCCAGCAGACTCGACAGGAGCACTGAAGCTTTCTTT.

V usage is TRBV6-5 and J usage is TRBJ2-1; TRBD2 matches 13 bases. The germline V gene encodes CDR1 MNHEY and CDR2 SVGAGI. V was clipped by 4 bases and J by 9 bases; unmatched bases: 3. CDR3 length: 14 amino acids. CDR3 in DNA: TGTGCCAGCAGTTTTAGACTAGCGGGGGGTGAGCAGTTCTTC. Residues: CASSFRLAGGEQFF.

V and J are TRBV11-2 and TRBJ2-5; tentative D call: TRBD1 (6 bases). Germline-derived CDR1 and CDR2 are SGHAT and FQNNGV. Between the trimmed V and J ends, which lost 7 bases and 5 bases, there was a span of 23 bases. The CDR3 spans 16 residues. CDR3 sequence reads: CASTAGADVRGETQYF. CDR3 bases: TGTGCCAGCACGGCAGGGGCAGACGTCAGGGGCGAGACCCAGTACTTC.

The CDR3 DNA sequence: TGTGCCAGCAGTTTAGGGCAGCCAGGCAATCAGCCCCAGCATTTT. This sequence encodes CASSLGQPGNQPQHF. The J gene is TRBJ1-5, the V gene TRBV6-6; unclear D gene. The CDR3 has 15 residues. Trimming took 4 bases from V and 2 from J, leaving 12 bases between them. The germline V gene has CDR1 MNHNY and CDR2 SVGAGI (reference sequence).

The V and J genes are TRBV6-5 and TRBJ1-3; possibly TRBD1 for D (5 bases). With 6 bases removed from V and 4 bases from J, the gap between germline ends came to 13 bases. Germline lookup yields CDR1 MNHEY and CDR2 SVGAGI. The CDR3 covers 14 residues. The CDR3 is CASRIRDDGNTIYF. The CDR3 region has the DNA TGTGCCAGCAGGATCCGGGACGACGGAAACACCATATATTTT.

CDR3 nucleotide sequence: TGTGCCAGCAGCTTGAAGTGGGACACTTTGAACACCGGGGAGCTGTTTTTT. Residues: CASSLKWDTLNTGELFF. V and J are TRBV5-8 and TRBJ2-2, with D maybe TRBD1 (6 bases). Germline V gene lookup returns CDR1 SGHTS and CDR2 YDEGEE. The CDR3 is made up of 17 amino acids. The V end lost 1 base, the J end lost 1 base, and 14 bases lay between the germline ends.

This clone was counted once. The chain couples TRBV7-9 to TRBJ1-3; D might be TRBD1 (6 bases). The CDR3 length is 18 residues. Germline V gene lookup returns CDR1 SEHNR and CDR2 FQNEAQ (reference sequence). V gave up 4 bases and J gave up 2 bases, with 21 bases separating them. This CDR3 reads CASSSGQGFPLTGNTIYF. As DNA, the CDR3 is TGTGCCAGCAGCTCGGGACAAGGCTTTCCCCTGACTGGAAACACCATATATTTT.

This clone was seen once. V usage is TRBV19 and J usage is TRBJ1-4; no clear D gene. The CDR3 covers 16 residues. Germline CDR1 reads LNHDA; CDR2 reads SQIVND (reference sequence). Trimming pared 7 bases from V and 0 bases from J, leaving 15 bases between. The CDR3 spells CASTLPSSTTNEKLFF. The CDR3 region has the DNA TGTGCCAGTACCCTCCCCTCCAGCACAACTAATGAAAAACTGTTTTTT. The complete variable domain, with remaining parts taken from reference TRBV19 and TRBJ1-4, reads DGGITQSPKYLFRKEGQNVTLSCEQNLNHDAMYWYRQDPGQGLRLIYYSQIVNDFQKGDIAEGYSVSREKKESFPLTVTSAQKNPTAFYLCASTLPSSTTNEKLFFGSGTQLSVL.

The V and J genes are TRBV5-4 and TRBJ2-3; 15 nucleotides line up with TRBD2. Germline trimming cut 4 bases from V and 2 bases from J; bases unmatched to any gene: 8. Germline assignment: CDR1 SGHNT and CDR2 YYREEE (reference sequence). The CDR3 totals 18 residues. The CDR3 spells CASSTGLAGGRVTDTQYF. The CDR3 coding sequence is TGTGCCAGCAGCACGGGACTAGCGGGGGGCCGAGTCACAGATACGCAGTATTTT.

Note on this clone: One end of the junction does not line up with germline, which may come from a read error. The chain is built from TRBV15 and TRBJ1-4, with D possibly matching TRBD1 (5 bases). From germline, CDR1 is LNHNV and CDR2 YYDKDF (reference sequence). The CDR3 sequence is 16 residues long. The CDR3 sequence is CATSRKVGGTNEKLLF. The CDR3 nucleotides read TGTGCCACCAGCAGAAAGGTCGGGGGAACTAATGAAAAACTGCTTTTT.

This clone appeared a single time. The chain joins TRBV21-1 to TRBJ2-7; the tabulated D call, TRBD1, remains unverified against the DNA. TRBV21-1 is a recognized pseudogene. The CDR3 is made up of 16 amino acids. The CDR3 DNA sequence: TGTGCCAGCAGCGCAGATACACAGGGATCAAGTTACGAGCAGTACTTC. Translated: CASSADTQGSSYEQYF.

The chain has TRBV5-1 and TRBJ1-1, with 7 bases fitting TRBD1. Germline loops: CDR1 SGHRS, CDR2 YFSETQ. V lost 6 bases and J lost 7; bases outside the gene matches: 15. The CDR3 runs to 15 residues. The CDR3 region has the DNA TGCGCCAGCACCTGGACAGGATCGAGTTTGGGTGAAGCTTTCTTT. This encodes CASTWTGSSLGEAFF. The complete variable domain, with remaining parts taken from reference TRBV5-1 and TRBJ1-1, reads KAGVTQTPRYLIKTRGQQVTLSCSPISGHRSVSWYQQTPGQGLQFLFEYFSETQRNKGNFPGRFSGRQFSNSRSEMNVSTLELGDSALYLCASTWTGSSLGEAFFGQGTRLTVV.

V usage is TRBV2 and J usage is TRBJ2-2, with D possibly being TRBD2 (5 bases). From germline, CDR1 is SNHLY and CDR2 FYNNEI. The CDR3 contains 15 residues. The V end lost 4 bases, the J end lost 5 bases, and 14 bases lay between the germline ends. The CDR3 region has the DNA TGTGCCAGCAGTGGATTAGCGTCGAGGACCGGGGAGCTGTTTTTT. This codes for CASSGLASRTGELFF.

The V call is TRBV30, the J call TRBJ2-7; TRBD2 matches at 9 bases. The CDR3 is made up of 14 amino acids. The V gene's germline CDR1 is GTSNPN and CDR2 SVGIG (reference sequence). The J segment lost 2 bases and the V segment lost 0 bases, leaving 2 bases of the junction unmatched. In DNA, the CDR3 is TGTGCCTGGAGTGTGGCGGGGGGGACCTACGAGCAGTACTTC. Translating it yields CAWSVAGGTYEQYF.

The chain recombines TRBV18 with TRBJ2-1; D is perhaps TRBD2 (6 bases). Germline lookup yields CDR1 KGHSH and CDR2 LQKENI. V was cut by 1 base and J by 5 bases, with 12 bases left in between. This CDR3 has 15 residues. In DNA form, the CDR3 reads TGTGCCAGCTCACCACTCCAACCGGGGGACAATGAGCAGTTCTTC. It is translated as CASSPLQPGDNEQFF.

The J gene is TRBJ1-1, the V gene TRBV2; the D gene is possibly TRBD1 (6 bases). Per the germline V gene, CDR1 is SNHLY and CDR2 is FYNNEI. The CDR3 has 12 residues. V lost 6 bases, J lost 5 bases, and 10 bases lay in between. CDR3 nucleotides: TGTGCCAGCAGCGGACAGAGGACTGAAGCTTTCTTT. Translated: CASSGQRTEAFF.